This T cell receptor beta chain appears in the sequencing data of a study of T cell responses to AZD1222 COVID-19 vaccine. TCRdb's copy holds only in-frame clones and misses some; the assay was immunoSEQ multiplex PCR. Here the sample spans about 30,000 clones, around nine tenths being singletons. Germline V CDR1 and CDR2: SNHLY, FYNNEI. CDR3 length: 15 amino acids. V was pared by 10 bases and J by 9 bases, with 18 bases of the junction left unmatched. This TCR derives from an adult in good health. The source was peripheral blood, collected on day 0 of AZD1222 vaccination. The chain recombines TRBV2 with TRBJ2-1; 7 bases align to TRBD2. The DNA of the CDR3 is TGTGCCACACGATCGGAAGCGGGGCCTCGCGGTGAGCAGTTCTTC. This codes for CATRSEAGPRGEQFF.